The 8 T cell receptor beta chains listed next were all sequenced from one sample in a study of cytomegalovirus exposure and HLA in healthy donors. The PCR was carried out with 60 Vbeta primers and 13 Jbeta primers. Sequencing used immunoSEQ multiplex PCR; TCRdb keeps in-frame clones, though not all of them. Counted here are 150,000 to 200,000 clones, 60% to 80% occurring once; the ten biggest clones make up 4.9%. The sample consisted of PBMCs. These receptors all stem from a male donor in good health and CMV-seronegative.

This clone was detected only a few times. The chain combines TRBV13 with TRBJ2-5; possibly TRBD2 for D (6 bases). TRBJ2-7 explains the end of the DNA better; the J call may be wrong. Per germline, CDR1 PRHDT and CDR2 FYEKMQ (reference sequence). There are 19 residues in the CDR3. CDR3 sequence: CASSLSGAGRDTARYEQYF. The CDR3 DNA reads as TGTGCCAGCAGCTTATCAGGTGCCGGGCGGGATACCGCCCGTTACGAGCAGTACTTC.

The V call is TRBV5-1, the J call TRBJ2-3; a possible D gene is TRBD2 (5 bases). The V end lost 0 bases, the J end lost 6 bases, and 14 bases lay between the germline ends. The germline V gene encodes CDR1 SGHRS and CDR2 YFSETQ. This CDR3 has 15 amino acids. CDR3 protein: CASSLDPGRRDTQYF. CDR3 bases: TGCGCCAGCAGCTTGGACCCCGGCAGGAGGGATACGCAGTATTTT.

The chain employs TRBV12-5 and TRBJ1-5; tentatively, D is TRBD1 (6 bases). The V gene's germline CDR1 is LGHNT and CDR2 FRNRAP. V was trimmed by 4 bases and J by 5 bases, leaving 15 bases between them. The CDR3 contains 15 residues. The chain's CDR3 is CASGSERGGDQPQHF. DNA of the CDR3: TGTGCTAGTGGTTCGGAAAGGGGGGGCGATCAGCCCCAGCATTTT. The whole variable domain, filled in from reference TRBV12-5 and TRBJ1-5, reads DARVTQTPRHKVTEMGQEVTMRCQPILGHNTVFWYRQTMMQGLELLAYFRNRAPLDDSGMPKDRFSAEMPDATLATLKIQPSEPRDSAVYFCASGSERGGDQPQHFGDGTRLSIL.

This sequence joins TRBV6-1 and TRBJ2-1; 9 positions agree with TRBD2. V shed 8 bases and J 7 bases; nucleotides not matched to a gene: 12. This CDR3 contains 15 residues. Germline lookup yields CDR1 MNHNS and CDR2 SASEGT. The CDR3 sequence: CASPDGAGGRNEQFF. Here the CDR3 DNA reads TGTGCCAGCCCTGATGGGGCGGGGGGGCGGAATGAGCAGTTCTTC.

The chain carries TRBV28 and TRBJ2-6; D gene unclear. The CDR3 runs 15 residues. CDR1 and CDR2 from the germline V gene are MDHEN and SYDVKM. Deletions cut 6 bases from V and 0 bases from J, with 9 bases between. The CDR3 DNA reads TGTGCCAGCAGCCCCTCGAGCTCTGGGGCCAACGTCCTGACTTTC. Residues: CASSPSSSGANVLTF.

The chain employs TRBV27 and TRBJ2-1, with TRBD2 identical over 8 bases. The CDR3 runs 14 residues. V shed 3 bases and J 4 bases; nucleotides not matched to a gene: 2. Germline loops: CDR1 MNHEY, CDR2 SMNVEV (reference sequence). CDR3 loop: CASSFGLAYNEQFF. The CDR3 DNA reads TGTGCCAGCAGTTTCGGACTAGCTTACAATGAGCAGTTCTTC.

J is TRBJ1-2 and V is TRBV6-6; D perhaps matches TRBD1 (6 bases). Per germline, CDR1 MNHNY and CDR2 SVGAGI (reference sequence). The V end was cut by 5 bases, the J end by 11 bases, with 9 bases between. CDR3 length: 10 residues. The CDR3 protein is CASSGTKYTF. The CDR3 DNA reads TGTGCCAGCAGTGGGACAAAGTACACCTTC.

The rearrangement uses TRBV4-3 and TRBJ1-1; a possible D gene is TRBD1 (5 bases). The CDR3 length is 15 residues. Germline V gene sequence: CDR1 LGHNA, CDR2 YSLEER. The germline V and J ends were trimmed by 0 bases and 2 bases, with 10 bases remaining between them. CDR3 sequence (DNA): TGCGCCAGCAGCCAAGACGGCCAGGGTAACACTGAAGCTTTCTTT. It yields the protein CASSQDGQGNTEAFF.